The T cell receptor beta chain under discussion was sequenced for a study of cytomegalovirus exposure and HLA in healthy donors. CDR3 length: 13 amino acids. V was cut by 0 bases and J by 4 bases, with 5 bases left in between. Looked up from germline, CDR1 is SGHNT and CDR2 is YENEEA. 60 Vbeta and 13 Jbeta primers were used in PCR. Measured with immunoSEQ multiplex PCR; TCRdb has only the in-frame clones, and not every one. The repertoire includes around 130,000 clones, approximately 82% of them detected once, and under 3% sits in the top ten. Points from the study as a whole: A later examination showed that TCR association rates differed by HLA locus, with DRB1 most and HLA-C fewest.

In the case of this clone: Its antigen is unknown.

The chain uses TRBV11-3 and TRBJ2-3; D unclear. The TCR comes from a boy aged 2 to 10 in good health and CMV-seronegative. The sequenced sample was PBMCs. In nucleotides, the CDR3 is TGTGCCAGCAGCTTAGATTTCGCAGATACGCAGTATTTT. Its protein product is CASSLDFADTQYF.